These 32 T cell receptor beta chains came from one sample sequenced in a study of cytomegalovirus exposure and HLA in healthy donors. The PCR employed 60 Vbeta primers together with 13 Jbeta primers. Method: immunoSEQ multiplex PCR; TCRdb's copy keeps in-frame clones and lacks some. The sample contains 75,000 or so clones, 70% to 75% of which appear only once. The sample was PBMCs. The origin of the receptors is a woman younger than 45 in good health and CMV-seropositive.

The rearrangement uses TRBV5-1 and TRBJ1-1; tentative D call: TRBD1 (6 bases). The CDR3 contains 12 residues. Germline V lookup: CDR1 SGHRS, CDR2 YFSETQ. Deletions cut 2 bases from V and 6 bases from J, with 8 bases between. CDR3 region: CASSLGGPEAFF. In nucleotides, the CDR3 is TGCGCCAGCAGCTTAGGGGGTCCTGAAGCTTTCTTT.

The chain's CDR3 is CAWSAPFYGYTF. CDR3 bases: TGTGCCTGGAGTGCCCCGTTCTATGGCTACACCTTC. This chain connects TRBV30 to TRBJ1-2; D gene unclear. The CDR3 spans 12 residues. The V end was cut by 1 base, the J end by 4 bases, with 7 bases between. The germline gives CDR1 GTSNPN, CDR2 SVGIG (reference sequence).

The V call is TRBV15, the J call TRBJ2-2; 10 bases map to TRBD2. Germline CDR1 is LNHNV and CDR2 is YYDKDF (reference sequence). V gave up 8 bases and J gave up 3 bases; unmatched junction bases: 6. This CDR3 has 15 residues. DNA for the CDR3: TGTGCCACCCTAGCGGGAGTATTGGACACCGGGGAGCTGTTTTTT. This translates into CATLAGVLDTGELFF. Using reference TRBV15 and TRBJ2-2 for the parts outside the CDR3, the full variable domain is DAMVIQNPRYQVTQFGKPVTLSCSQTLNHNVMYWYQQKSSQAPKLLFHYYDKDFNNEADTPDNFQSRRPNTSFCFLDIRSPGLGDTAMYLCATLAGVLDTGELFFGEGSRLTVL.

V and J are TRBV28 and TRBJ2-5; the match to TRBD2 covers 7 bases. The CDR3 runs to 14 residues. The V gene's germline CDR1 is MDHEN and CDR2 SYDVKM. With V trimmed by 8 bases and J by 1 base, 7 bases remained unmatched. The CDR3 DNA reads TGTGCCAGCTCCCCCGGGGGGTCCCAAGAGACCCAGTACTTC. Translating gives CASSPGGSQETQYF.

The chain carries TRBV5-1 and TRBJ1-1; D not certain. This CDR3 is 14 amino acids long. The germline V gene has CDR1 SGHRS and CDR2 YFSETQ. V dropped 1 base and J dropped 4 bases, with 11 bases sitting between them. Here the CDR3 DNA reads TGCGCCAGCAGCTTGTACGGAAGAGGCACTGAAGCTTTCTTT. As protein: CASSLYGRGTEAFF.

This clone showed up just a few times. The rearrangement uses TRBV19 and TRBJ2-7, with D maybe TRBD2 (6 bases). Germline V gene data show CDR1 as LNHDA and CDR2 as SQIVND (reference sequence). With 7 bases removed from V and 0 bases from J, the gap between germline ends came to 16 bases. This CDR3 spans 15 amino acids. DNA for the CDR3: TGTGCCAGTACCCCGCGGGGCTCCCGCTCCTACGAGCAGTACTTC. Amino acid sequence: CASTPRGSRSYEQYF.

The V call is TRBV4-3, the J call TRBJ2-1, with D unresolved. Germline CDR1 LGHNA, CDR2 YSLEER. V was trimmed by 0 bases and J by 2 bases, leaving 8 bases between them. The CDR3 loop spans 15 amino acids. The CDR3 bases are TGCGCCAGCAGCCAAGATGAGGCCCCCTACAATGAGCAGTTCTTC. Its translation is CASSQDEAPYNEQFF.

CDR3 region: CATSRDRGSNEQFF. The DNA for the CDR3 is TGTGCCACCAGCCGGGACAGGGGGAGCAATGAGCAGTTCTTC. The chain is built from TRBV15 and TRBJ2-1; TRBD1 agrees at 11 bases. The CDR3 loop spans 14 amino acids. Germline CDR1 LNHNV, CDR2 YYDKDF (reference sequence). Trimming at V came to 5 bases and at J to 6 bases, leaving 3 bases not matched to a gene.

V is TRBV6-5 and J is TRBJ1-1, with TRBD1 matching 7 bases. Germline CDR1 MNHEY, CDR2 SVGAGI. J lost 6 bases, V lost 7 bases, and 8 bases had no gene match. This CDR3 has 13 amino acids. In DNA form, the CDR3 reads TGTGCCAGCACCAAGACAGGGAGCCCTGAAGCTTTCTTT. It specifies CASTKTGSPEAFF.

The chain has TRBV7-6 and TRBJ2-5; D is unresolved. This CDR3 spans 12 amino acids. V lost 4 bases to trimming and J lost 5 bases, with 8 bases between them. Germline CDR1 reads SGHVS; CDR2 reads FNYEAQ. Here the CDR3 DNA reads TGTGCCAGCAGCTCAGCCTTGGAGACCCAGTACTTC. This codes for CASSSALETQYF.

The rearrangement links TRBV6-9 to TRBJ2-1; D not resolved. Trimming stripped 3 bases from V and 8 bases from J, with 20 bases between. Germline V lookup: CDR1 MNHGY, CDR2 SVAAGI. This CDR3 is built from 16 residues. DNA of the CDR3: TGTGCCAGCAGTTACCACGACGAGGTCTACCGTCATGAGCAGTTCTTC. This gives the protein CASSYHDEVYRHEQFF.

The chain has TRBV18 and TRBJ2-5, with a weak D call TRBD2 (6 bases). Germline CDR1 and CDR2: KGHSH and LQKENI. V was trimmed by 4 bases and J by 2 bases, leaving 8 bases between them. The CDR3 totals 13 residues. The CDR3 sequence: CASSQGRQETQYF. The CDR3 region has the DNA TGTGCCAGCTCACAGGGGAGGCAAGAGACCCAGTACTTC.

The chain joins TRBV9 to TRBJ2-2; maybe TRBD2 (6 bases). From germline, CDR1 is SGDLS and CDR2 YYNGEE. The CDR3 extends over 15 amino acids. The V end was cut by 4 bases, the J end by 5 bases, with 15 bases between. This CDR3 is CASSIERAGTGELFF. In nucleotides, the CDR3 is TGTGCCAGCAGCATCGAGCGGGCGGGAACCGGGGAGCTGTTTTTT.

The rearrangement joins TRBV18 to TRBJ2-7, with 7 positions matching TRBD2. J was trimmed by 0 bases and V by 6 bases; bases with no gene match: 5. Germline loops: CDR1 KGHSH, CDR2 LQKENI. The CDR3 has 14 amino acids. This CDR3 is CASSLTSDSYEQYF. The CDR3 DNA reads TGTGCCAGCTCGCTAACTAGCGACTCCTACGAGCAGTACTTC.

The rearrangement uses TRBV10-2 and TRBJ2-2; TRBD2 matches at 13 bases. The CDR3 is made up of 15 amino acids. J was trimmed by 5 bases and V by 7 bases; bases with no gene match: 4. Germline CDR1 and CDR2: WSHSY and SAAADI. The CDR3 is CASTRLAGGTGELFF. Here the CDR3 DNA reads TGCGCCAGCACCAGACTAGCGGGAGGAACCGGGGAGCTGTTTTTT.

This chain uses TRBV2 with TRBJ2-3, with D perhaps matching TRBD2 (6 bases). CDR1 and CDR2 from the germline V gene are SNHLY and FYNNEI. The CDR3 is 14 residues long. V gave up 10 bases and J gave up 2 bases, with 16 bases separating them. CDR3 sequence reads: CATAGRIHTDTQYF. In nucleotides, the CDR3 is TGTGCCACCGCGGGGCGAATTCACACAGATACGCAGTATTTT.

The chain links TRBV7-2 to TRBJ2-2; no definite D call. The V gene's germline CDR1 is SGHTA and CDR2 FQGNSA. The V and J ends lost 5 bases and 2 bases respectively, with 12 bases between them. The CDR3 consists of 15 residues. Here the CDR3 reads CASSALTVNTGELFF. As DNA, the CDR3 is TGTGCCAGCAGCGCTCTCACGGTTAACACCGGGGAGCTGTTTTTT.

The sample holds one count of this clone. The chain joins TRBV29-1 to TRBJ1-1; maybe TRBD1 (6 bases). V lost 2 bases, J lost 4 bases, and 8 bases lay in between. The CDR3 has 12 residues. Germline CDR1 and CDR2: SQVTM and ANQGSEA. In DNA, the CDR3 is TGCAGCGTTGAAAGGACAGCCACTGAAGCTTTCTTT. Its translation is CSVERTATEAFF.

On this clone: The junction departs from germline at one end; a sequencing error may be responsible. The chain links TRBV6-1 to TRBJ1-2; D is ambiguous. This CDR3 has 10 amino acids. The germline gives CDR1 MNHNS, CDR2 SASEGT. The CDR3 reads CASSELRLLF. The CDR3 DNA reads TGTGCCAGCAGTGAATTACGACTCCTCTTC.

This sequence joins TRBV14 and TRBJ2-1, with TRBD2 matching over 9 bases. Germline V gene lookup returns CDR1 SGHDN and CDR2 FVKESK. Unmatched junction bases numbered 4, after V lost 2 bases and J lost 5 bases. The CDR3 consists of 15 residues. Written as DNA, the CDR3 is TGTGCCAGCAGCCAAACAAGCGGGAGGCACAATGAGCAGTTCTTC. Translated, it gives CASSQTSGRHNEQFF.

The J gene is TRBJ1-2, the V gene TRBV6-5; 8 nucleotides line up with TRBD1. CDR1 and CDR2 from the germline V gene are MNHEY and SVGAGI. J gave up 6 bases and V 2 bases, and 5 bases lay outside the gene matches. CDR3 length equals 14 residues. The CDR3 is CASSYTTGVDGYTF. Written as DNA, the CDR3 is TGTGCCAGCAGTTACACGACAGGGGTAGATGGCTACACCTTC.

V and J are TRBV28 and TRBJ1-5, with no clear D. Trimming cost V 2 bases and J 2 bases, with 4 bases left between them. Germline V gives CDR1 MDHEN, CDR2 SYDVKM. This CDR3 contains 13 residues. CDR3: CASSLQGNQPQHF. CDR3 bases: TGTGCCAGCAGTTTACAGGGCAATCAGCCCCAGCATTTT.

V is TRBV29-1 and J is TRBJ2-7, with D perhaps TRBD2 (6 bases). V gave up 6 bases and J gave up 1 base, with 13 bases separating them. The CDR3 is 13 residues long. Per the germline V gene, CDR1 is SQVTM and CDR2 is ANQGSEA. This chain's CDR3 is CSVNTGTSYEQYF. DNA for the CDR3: TGCAGCGTCAACACCGGGACTTCCTACGAGCAGTACTTC.

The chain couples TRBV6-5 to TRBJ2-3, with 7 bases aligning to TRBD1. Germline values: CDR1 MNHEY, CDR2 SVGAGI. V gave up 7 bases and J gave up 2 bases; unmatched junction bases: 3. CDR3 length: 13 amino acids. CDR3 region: CASTDRPTDTQYF. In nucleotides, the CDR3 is TGTGCCAGCACGGACAGGCCCACAGATACGCAGTATTTT.

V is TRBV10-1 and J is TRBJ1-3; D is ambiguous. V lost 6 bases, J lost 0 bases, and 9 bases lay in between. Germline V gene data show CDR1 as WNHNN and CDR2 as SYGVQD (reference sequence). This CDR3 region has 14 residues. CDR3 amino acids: CASSDSSSGNTIYF. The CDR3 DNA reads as TGCGCCAGCAGCGACTCCAGCTCTGGAAACACCATATATTTT.

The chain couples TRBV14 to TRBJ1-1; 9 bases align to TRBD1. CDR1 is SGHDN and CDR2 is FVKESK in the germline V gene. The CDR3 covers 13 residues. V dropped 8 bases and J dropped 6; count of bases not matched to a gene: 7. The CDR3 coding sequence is TGTGCCAGCGGGGGACAGGGTTTCTCTGAAGCTTTCTTT. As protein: CASGGQGFSEAFF.

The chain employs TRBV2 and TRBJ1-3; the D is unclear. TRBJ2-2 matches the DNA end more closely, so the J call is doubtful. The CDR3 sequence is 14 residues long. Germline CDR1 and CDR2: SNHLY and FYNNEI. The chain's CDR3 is CASGGQVNTGELFF. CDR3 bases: TGTGCCAGCGGTGGGCAGGTTAACACCGGGGAGCTGTTTTTT.

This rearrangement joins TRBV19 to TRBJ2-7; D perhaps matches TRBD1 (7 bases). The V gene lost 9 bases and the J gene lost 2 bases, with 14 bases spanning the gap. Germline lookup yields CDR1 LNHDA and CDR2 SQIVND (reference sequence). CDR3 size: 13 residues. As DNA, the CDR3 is TGTGCCAGGCGGGACAGACCCGCCTACGAGCAGTACTTC. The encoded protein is CARRDRPAYEQYF.

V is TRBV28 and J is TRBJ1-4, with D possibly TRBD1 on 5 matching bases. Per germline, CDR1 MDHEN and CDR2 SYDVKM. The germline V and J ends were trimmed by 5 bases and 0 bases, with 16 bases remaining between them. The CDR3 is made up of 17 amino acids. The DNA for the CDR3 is TGTGCCAGCAGTCTACCCCCGGGGACTCCAACTAATGAAAAACTGTTTTTT. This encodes CASSLPPGTPTNEKLFF.

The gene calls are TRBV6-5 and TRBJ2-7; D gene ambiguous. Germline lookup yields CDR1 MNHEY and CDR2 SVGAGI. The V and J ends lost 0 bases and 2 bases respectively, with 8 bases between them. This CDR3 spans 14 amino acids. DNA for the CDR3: TGTGCCAGCAGTTACTCCACAGCCACCTACGAGCAGTACTTC. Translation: CASSYSTATYEQYF.

CDR3 nucleotides: TGTGCCAGCAGATCCCGGGGGGGTCTTTATCAGCCCCAGCATTTT. Translated: CASRSRGGLYQPQHF. This rearrangement joins TRBV28 to TRBJ1-5, with D possibly matching TRBD1 (5 bases). The length of the CDR3 is 15 residues. Germline V gene data show CDR1 as MDHEN and CDR2 as SYDVKM. V was cut by 6 bases and J by 5 bases, with 17 bases left in between.

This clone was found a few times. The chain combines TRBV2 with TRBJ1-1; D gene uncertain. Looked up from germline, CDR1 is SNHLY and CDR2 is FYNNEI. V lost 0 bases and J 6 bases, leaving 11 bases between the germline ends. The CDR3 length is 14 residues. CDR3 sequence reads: CASSEARRTSEAFF. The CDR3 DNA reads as TGTGCCAGCAGTGAAGCTCGGAGAACCTCTGAAGCTTTCTTT.